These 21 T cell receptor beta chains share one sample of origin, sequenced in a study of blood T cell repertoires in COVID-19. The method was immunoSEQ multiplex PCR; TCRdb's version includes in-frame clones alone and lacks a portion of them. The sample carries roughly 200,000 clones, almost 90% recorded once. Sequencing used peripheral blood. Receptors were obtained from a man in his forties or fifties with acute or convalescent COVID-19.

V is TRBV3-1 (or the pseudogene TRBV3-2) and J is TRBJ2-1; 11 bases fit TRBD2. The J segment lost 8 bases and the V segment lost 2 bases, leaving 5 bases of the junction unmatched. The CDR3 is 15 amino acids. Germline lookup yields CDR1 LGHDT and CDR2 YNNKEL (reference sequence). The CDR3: CASSQTSGSTHEQFF. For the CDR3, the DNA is TGTGCCAGCAGCCAAACTAGCGGGAGTACCCATGAGCAGTTCTTC.

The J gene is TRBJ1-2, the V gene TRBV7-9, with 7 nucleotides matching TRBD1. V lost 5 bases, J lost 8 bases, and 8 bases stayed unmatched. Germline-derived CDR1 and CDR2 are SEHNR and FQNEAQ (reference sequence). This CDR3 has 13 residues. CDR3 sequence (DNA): TGTGCCAGCAGCCGGGACAGCGTGTGGGGCTACACCTTC. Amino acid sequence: CASSRDSVWGYTF. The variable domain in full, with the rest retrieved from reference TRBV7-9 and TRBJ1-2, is DTGVSQNPRHKITKRGQNVTFRCDPISEHNRLYWYRQTLGQGPEFLTYFQNEAQLEKSRLLSDRFSAERPKGSFSTLEIQRTEQGDSAMYLCASSRDSVWGYTFGSGTRLTVV.

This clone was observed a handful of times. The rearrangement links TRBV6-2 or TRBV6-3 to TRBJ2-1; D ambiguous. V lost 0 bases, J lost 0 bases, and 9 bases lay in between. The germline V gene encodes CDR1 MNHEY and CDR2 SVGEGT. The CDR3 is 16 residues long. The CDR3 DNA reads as TGTGCCAGCAGTTACTCGACGTGGAGCTCCTACAATGAGCAGTTCTTC. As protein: CASSYSTWSSYNEQFF.

The CDR3 sequence: CATRLVAGELFF. Here the CDR3 DNA reads TGTGCCACCAGACTAGTAGCCGGGGAGCTGTTTTTT. The chain recombines TRBV28 with TRBJ2-2, with TRBD2 as a possible D gene (6 bases). V shed 10 bases and J shed 6 bases, with 12 bases lying between them. The CDR3 loop spans 12 amino acids. Germline lookup yields CDR1 MDHEN and CDR2 SYDVKM.

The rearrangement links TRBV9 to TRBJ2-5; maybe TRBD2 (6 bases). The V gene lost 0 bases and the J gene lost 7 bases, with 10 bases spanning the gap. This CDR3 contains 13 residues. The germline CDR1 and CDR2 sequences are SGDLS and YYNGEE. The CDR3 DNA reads TGTGCCAGCAGCGTAGGGGCGGAGGGGACCCAGTACTTC. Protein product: CASSVGAEGTQYF. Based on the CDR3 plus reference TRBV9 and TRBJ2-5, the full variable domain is DSGVTQTPKHLITATGQRVTLRCSPRSGDLSVYWYQQSLDQGLQFLIQYYNGEERAKGNILERFSAQQFPDLHSELNLSSLELGDSALYFCASSVGAEGTQYFGPGTRLLVL.

The CDR3 coding sequence is TGTGCCAGCAGCTACATGGGCAGCAATCAGCCCCAGCATTTT. It is translated as CASSYMGSNQPQHF. The chain employs TRBV5-4 and TRBJ1-5; no reliable D call. V lost 3 bases, J lost 1 base, and 8 bases lay in between. The length of the CDR3 is 14 residues. The germline gives CDR1 SGHNT, CDR2 YYREEE (reference sequence). Filled out from reference TRBV5-4 and TRBJ1-5, the complete variable domain reads ETGVTQSPTHLIKTRGQQVTLRCSSQSGHNTVSWYQQALGQGPQFIFQYYREEENGRGNFPPRFSGLQFPNYSSELNVNALELDDSALYLCASSYMGSNQPQHFGDGTRLSIL.

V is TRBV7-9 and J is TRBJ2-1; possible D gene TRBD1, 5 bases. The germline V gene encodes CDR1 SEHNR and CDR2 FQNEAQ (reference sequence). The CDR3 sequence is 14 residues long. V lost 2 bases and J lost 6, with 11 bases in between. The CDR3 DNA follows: TGTGCCAGCAGCTTATTTATTCAGGGCAATGAGCAGTTCTTC. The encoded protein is CASSLFIQGNEQFF.

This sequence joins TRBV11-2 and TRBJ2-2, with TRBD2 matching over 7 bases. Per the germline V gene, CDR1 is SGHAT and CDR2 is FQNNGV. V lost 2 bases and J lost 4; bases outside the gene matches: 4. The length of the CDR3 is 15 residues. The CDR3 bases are TGTGCCAGCAGCTTATTTACGGGGGGCACCGGGGAGCTGTTTTTT. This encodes CASSLFTGGTGELFF.

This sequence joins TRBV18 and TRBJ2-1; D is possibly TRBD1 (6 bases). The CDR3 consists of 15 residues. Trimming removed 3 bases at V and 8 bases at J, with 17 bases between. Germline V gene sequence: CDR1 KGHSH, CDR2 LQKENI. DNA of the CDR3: TGTGCCAGCTCACCCCTGGGACATCTGAGTTATGAGCAGTTCTTC. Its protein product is CASSPLGHLSYEQFF.

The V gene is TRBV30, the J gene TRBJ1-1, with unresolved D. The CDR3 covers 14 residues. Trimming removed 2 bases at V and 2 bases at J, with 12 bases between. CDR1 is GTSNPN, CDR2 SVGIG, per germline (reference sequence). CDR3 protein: CAWSPPHRNTEAFF. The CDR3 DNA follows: TGTGCCTGGAGTCCCCCTCACAGAAACACTGAAGCTTTCTTT.

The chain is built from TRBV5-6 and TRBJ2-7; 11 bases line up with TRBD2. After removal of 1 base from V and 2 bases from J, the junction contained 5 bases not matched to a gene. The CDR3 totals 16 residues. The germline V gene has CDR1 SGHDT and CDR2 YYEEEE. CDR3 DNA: TGTGCCAGCAGCTTGACACTAGCGGGGGATACCTACGAGCAGTACGTC. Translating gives CASSLTLAGDTYEQYV.

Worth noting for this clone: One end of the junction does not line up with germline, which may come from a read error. In DNA, the CDR3 is TGTGCTAGCAGCTTAATCAGGGACACTGAAGCTTTCTTT. Its protein is CASSLIRDTEAFF. The rearrangement uses TRBV7-7 and TRBJ1-1; D is perhaps TRBD1 (5 bases). Germline values: CDR1 SSHAT, CDR2 FNYEAQ (reference sequence). The CDR3 runs 13 residues. Variable domain in full (rest from reference TRBV7-7 and TRBJ1-1): GAGVSQSPRYKVTKRGQDVTLRCDPISSHATLYWYQQALGQGPEFLTYFNYEAQPDKSGLPSDRFSAERPEGSISTLTIQRTEQRDSAMYRCASSLIRDTEAFFGQGTRLTVV.

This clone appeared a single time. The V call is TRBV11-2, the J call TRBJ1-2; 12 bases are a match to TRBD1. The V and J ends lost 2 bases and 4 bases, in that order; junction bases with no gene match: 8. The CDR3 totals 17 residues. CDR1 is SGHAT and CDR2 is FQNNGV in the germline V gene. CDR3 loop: CASSLITGTGGRYGYTF. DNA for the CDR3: TGTGCCAGCAGCTTAATTACTGGGACAGGGGGCCGCTATGGCTACACCTTC.

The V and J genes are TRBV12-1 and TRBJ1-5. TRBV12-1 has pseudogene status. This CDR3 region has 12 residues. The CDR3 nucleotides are TGTGCCAGCACCAACTATAATCAGCCCCAGCATTTT. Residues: CASTNYNQPQHF.

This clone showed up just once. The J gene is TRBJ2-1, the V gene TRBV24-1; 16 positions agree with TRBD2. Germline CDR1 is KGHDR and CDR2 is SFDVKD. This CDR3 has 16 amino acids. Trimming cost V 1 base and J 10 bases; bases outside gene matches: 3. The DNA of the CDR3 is TGTGCCACCAGTGATTTCGGGACTAGCGGGAGGGGGGAGCAGTTCTTC. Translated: CATSDFGTSGRGEQFF.

The CDR3 nucleotides are TGCGCCAGCAGGCGGACTAGCGGGGGAGTGGACACAGATACGCAGTATTTT. It translates to CASRRTSGGVDTDTQYF. The chain uses TRBV5-1 and TRBJ2-3; 13 bases are a match to TRBD2. CDR1 and CDR2 from the germline V gene are SGHRS and YFSETQ. The junction had 8 bases not matched to a gene; V was cut back by 5 bases and J by 2 bases. This CDR3 has 17 amino acids.

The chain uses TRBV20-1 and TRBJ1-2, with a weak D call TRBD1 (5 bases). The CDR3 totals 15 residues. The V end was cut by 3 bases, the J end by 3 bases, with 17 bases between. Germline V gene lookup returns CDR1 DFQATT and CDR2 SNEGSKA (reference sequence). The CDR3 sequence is CSASGTGNRDYGYTF. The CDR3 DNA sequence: TGCAGTGCTAGTGGGACTGGGAATAGGGACTATGGCTACACCTTC.

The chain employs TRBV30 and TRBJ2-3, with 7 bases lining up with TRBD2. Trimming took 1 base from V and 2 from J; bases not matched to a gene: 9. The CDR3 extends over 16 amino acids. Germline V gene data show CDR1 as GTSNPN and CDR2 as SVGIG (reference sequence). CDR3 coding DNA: TGTGCCTGGAGTGCCTCGCTAGCGGCGCTCACAGATACGCAGTATTTT. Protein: CAWSASLAALTDTQYF. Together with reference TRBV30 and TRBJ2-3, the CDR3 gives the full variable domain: SQTIHQWPATLVQPVGSPLSLECTVEGTSNPNLYWYRQAAGRGLQLLFYSVGIGQISSEVPQNLSASRPQDRQFILSSKKLLLSDSGFYLCAWSASLAALTDTQYFGPGTRLTVL.

CDR3 sequence: CASTAGLTNYGYTF. The CDR3 nucleotides are TGTGCCAGCACGGCAGGGCTAACTAACTATGGCTACACCTTC. The chain combines TRBV6-5 with TRBJ1-2; a possible D gene is TRBD1 (5 bases). V was trimmed by 7 bases and J by 0 bases, leaving 12 bases between them. CDR3 size: 14 residues. CDR1 and CDR2 from the germline V gene are MNHEY and SVGAGI.

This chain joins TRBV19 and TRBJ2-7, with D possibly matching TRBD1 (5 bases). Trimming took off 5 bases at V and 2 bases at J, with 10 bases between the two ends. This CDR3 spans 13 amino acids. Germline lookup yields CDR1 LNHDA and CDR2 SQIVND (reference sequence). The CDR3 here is CASSPGWPYEQYF. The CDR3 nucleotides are TGTGCCAGTAGTCCAGGGTGGCCCTACGAGCAGTACTTC. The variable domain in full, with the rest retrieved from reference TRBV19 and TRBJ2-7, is DGGITQSPKYLFRKEGQNVTLSCEQNLNHDAMYWYRQDPGQGLRLIYYSQIVNDFQKGDIAEGYSVSREKKESFPLTVTSAQKNPTAFYLCASSPGWPYEQYFGPGTRLTVT.

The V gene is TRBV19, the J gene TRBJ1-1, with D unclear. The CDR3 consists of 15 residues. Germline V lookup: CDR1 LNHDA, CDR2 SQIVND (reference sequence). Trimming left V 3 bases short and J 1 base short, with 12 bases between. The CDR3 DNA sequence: TGTGCCAGTAGTATCGGTGGTGGCGGGAACACTGAAGCTTTCTTT. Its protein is CASSIGGGGNTEAFF.